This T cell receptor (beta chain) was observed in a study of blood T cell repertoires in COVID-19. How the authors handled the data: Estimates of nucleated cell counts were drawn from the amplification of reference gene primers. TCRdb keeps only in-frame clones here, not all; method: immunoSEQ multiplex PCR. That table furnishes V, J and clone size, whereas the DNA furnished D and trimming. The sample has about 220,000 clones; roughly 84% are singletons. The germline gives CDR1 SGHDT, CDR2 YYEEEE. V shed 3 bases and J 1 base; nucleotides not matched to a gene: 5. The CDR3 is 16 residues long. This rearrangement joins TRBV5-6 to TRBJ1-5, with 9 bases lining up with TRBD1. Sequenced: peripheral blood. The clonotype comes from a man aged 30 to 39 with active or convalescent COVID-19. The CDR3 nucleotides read TGTGCCAGCAGCTCACAGGGGGCGCGGAGCAATCAGCCCCAGCATTTT. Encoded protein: CASSSQGARSNQPQHF.